The sequence of this T cell receptor beta chain was determined in a study of CD8 T cells in ankylosing spondylitis. Findings and limits, study-wide: Reportedly, significant enrichment of disease-linked clones occurred in matched ankylosing spondylitis synovial fluid. Peripheral blood samples showed relatively rare disease-linked clones, and these clones were CD8+. A TCR beta motif of seven or eight highly homologous variants appeared characteristic of ankylosing spondylitis blood.

Deletions cut 4 bases from V and 6 bases from J, with 13 bases between. Per the germline V gene, CDR1 is SGDLS and CDR2 is YYNGEE. This CDR3 has 14 residues. Via MiXCR, TCRdb re-called the 5' RACE reads, giving one row per CDR3 protein. The sample contains a few hundred thousand distinct CDR3 sequences, about 17% of which appear only once. This clonotype was seen repeatedly, ten times or more. Its antigen is still unknown. The specimen sequenced was blood, either unsorted or a sorted T cell fraction (not recorded which). The chain employs TRBV9 and TRBJ2-2, with D tentatively TRBD1 (5 bases). The TCR sequence derives from a male donor with ankylosing spondylitis. CDR3 nucleotides: TGTGCCAGCAGCCCAGGGTCCTCCCCCGGGGAGCTGTTTTTT. It codes for CASSPGSSPGELFF.